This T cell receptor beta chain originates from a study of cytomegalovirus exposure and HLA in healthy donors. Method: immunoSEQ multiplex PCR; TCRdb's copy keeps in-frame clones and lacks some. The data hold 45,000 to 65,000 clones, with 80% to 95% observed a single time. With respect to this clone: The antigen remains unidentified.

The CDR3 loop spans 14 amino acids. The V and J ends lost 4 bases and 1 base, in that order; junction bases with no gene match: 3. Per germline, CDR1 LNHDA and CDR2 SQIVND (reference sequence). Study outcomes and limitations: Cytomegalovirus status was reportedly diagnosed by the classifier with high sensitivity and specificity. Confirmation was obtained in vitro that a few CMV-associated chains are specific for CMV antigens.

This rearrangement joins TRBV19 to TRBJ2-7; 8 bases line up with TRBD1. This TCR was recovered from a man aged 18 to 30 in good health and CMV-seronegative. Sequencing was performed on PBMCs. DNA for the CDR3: TGTGCCAGTAGTAGACAGGGGATGTCCTACGAGCAGTACTTC. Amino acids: CASSRQGMSYEQYF.